This T cell receptor (beta chain) derives from a study of response to subunit inactivated influenza vaccine. Overall study findings and caveats: Each seasonal influenza vaccination recruits few new T cells, the authors suggested.

Germline V gene lookup returns CDR1 MNHEY and CDR2 SMNVEV (reference sequence). This CDR3 comprises 15 residues. V dropped 5 bases and J dropped 6 bases, with 18 bases sitting between them. TCRdb re-analysed the RT-PCR reads in MiXCR, keeping a single row per CDR3 protein. The table shows roughly 650,000 distinct CDR3 sequences, with roughly 14% occurring only once. This clonotype appeared a few times. Its antigen is not known. The clonotype comes from a man aged 45 to 65 who received an inactivated influenza vaccine. The rearrangement links TRBV27 to TRBJ2-3; TRBD2 might be the D (7 bases). The sample was PBMCs from blood, taken 11 to 12 days after vaccination. CDR3 protein: CASSPPQGRGDTQYF. CDR3 bases: TGTGCCAGCAGTCCGCCCCAGGGGAGGGGCGATACGCAGTATTTT.